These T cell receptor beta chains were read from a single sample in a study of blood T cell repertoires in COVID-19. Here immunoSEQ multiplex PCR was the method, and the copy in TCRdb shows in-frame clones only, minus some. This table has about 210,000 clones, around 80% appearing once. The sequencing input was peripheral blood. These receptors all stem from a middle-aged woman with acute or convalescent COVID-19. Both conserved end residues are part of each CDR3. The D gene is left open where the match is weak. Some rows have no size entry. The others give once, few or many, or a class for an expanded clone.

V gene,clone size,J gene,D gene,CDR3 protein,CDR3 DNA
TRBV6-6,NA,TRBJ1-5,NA,CASSYGLREGNQPQHF,TGTGCCAGCAGTTACGGCCTCAGGGAGGGCAATCAGCCCCAGCATTTT
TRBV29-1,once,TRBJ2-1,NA,CSVEEGRRSSYNEQFF,TGCAGCGTTGAAGAAGGTAGGAGAAGCTCCTACAATGAGCAGTTCTTC
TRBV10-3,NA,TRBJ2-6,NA,CAISGGQGANVLTF,TGTGCCATCAGTGGTGGACAGGGGGCCAACGTCCTGACTTTC
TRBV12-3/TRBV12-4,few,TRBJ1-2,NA,CASSFGRSNGYTF,TGTGCCAGCAGTTTCGGGAGAAGCAATGGCTACACCTTC
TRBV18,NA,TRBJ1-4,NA,CATRPGFGEKLFF,TGTGCCACCCGGCCCGGGTTCGGTGAAAAACTGTTTTTT
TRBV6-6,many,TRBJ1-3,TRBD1,CASSGGQNSGNTIYF,TGTGCCAGCAGTGGGGGACAGAACTCTGGAAACACCATATATTTT
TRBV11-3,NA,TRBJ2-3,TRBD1,CASSSKQGSQYF,TGTGCCAGCAGCTCAAAACAGGGGTCACAGTATTTT
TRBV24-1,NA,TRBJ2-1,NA,CATSDLAPTGSSYNEQFF,TGTGCCACCAGTGATTTGGCCCCGACAGGATCCTCCTACAATGAGCAGTTCTTC
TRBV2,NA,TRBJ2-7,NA,CASRGTGTLEQYF,TGTGCCAGCAGAGGAACCGGGACACTCGAGCAGTACTTC
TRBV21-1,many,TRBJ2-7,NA,CASRFRLAFPYEQYF,TGTGCCAGCAGATTCAGACTAGCGTTTCCCTACGAGCAGTACTTC
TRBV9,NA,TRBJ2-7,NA,CASSNPRGADPHEQYF,TGTGCCAGCAGCAACCCCCGGGGGGCGGACCCTCACGAGCAGTACTTC
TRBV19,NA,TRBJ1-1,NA,CASRLTAEAFF,TGTGCCAGTAGACTGACAGCTGAAGCTTTCTTT
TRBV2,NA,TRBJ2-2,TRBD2,CASSAKGLTGELFF,TGTGCCAGCAGTGCTAAGGGACTAACCGGGGAGCTGTTTTTT
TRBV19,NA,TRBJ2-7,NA,CASSISRKTYEQYF,TGTGCCAGTAGTATATCCAGGAAAACTTACGAGCAGTACTTC
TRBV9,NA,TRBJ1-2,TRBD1,CASSASGTGRPNYGYTF,TGTGCCAGCAGCGCGTCCGGGACAGGGAGACCAAACTATGGCTACACCTTC
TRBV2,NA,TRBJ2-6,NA,CASSEDSLAGANVLTF,TGTGCCAGCAGTGAAGATTCCCTAGCTGGGGCCAACGTCCTGACTTTC
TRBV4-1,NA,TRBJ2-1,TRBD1,CASSQDRGISYNEQFF,TGCGCCAGCAGCCAAGACAGGGGGATATCCTACAATGAGCAGTTCTTC
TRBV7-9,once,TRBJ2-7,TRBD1,CASSLLSGGRQYF,TGTGCCAGCAGCTTATTGTCAGGGGGACGGCAGTACTTC
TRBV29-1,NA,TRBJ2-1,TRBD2,CSVEGLAGGSSYNEQFF,TGCAGCGTTGAGGGACTAGCGGGGGGGAGCTCCTACAATGAGCAGTTCTTC
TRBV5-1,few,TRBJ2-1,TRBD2,CASSTGLAGGGEQFF,TGCGCCAGCAGCACGGGACTAGCGGGAGGGGGTGAGCAGTTCTTC
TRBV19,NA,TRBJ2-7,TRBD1,CASSRGQGFGSTYEQYF,TGTGCCAGTAGTAGGGGACAGGGGTTCGGAAGTACCTACGAGCAGTACTTC
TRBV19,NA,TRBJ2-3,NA,CASRRLGGTDTQYF,TGTGCCAGTAGGAGACTAGGAGGCACAGATACGCAGTATTTT
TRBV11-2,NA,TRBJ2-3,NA,CASSPLGDSTDTQYF,TGTGCCAGCAGCCCTCTCGGGGATTCAACAGATACGCAGTATTTT
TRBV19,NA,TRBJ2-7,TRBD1,CASSMPGGFRYYEQYF,TGTGCCAGTAGTATGCCAGGGGGCTTCCGGTACTACGAGCAGTACTTC
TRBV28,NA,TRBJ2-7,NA,CASSLGLGNVYEQYF,TGTGCCAGCAGTTTGGGTCTAGGCAACGTCTACGAGCAGTACTTC
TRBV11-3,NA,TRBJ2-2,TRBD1,CASSPGQGNTGELFF,TGTGCCAGCAGCCCAGGACAGGGGAACACCGGGGAGCTGTTTTTT
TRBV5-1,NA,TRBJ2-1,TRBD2,CASSRINLAGEVHEQFF,TGCGCCAGCAGCCGCATAAACCTAGCGGGAGAAGTCCATGAGCAGTTCTTC
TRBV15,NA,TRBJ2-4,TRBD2,CATGRGGNAKNIQYF,TGTGCCACCGGGCGGGGGGGCAACGCCAAAAACATTCAGTACTTC
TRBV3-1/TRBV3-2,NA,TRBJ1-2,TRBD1,CASSLRDRGYYGYTF,TGTGCCAGCAGCCTCCGGGACAGGGGGTACTATGGCTACACCTTC
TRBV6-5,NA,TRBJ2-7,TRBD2,CASRGAGGLDYEQYF,TGTGCCAGCAGGGGGGCGGGAGGTCTCGACTACGAGCAGTACTTC
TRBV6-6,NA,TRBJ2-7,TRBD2,CASSWGGQFSYEQYF,TGTGCCAGCAGTTGGGGAGGGCAGTTCTCCTACGAGCAGTACTTC
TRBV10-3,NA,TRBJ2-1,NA,CAISERGVTGDEQFF,TGTGCCATCAGTGAACGGGGCGTCACGGGGGATGAGCAGTTCTTC
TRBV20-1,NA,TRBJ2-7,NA,CSAASYEQYF,TGCAGTGCTGCTAGCTACGAGCAGTACTTC
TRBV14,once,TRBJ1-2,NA,CASSRTGIDGYTF,TGTGCCAGCAGCCGTACAGGGATTGATGGCTACACCTTC
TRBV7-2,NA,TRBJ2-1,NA,CASSLGLTSRAFNNEQFF,TGTGCCAGCAGCTTAGGCCTGACCTCGAGGGCGTTCAACAATGAGCAGTTCTTC
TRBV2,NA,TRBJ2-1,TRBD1,CASSEALGQHNEQFF,TGTGCCAGCAGTGAAGCGCTGGGACAGCACAATGAGCAGTTCTTC
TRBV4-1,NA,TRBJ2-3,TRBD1,CASSHLPGTGSPIGYPDTQYF,TGCGCCAGCAGCCACCTCCCCGGGACAGGGTCCCCCATAGGATACCCAGATACGCAGTATTTT
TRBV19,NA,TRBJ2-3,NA,CASSITVTDTQYF,TGTGCCAGTAGTATTACGGTAACAGATACGCAGTATTTT
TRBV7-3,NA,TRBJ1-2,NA,CASSTSRLAGYTF,TGTGCCAGCAGCACGAGCAGGTTGGCTGGCTACACCTTC
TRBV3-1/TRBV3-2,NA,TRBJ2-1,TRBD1,CASSRTGAAYNEQFF,TGTGCCAGCAGCCGGACAGGGGCTGCCTACAATGAGCAGTTCTTC
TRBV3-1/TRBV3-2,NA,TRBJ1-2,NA,CASSLQDVYGYTF,TGTGCCAGCAGCCTACAGGATGTCTATGGCTACACCTTC
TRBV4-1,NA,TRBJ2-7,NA,CASSPSEASLSYEQYF,TGCGCCAGCAGCCCATCTGAGGCCAGTTTATCCTACGAGCAGTACTTC
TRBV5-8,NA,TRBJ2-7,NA,CASSLTGTEGSYEQYF,TGTGCCAGCAGCTTGACCGGGACTGAAGGCTCCTACGAGCAGTACTTC
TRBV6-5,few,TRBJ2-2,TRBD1,CASSWGTANTGELFF,TGTGCCAGCAGTTGGGGGACAGCAAACACCGGGGAGCTGTTTTTT
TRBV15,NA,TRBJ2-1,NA,CATSRSQGRTYNEQFF,TGTGCCACCAGCAGATCCCAGGGGCGTACCTACAATGAGCAGTTCTTC
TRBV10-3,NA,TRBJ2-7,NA,CAIRLGNEQYF,TGTGCCATCAGACTAGGGAACGAGCAGTACTTC
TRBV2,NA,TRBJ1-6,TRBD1,CASSEGTGIGLYNSPLHF,TGTGCCAGCAGTGAAGGGACAGGGATAGGACTATATAATTCACCCCTCCACTTT
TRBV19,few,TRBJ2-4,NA,CASSIAGGINIQYF,TGTGCCAGTAGTATAGCCGGCGGGATAAACATTCAGTACTTC
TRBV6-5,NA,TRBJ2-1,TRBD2,CASSYRAGEGHKAFF,TGTGCCAGCAGTTACCGAGCGGGAGAAGGTCATAAGGCGTTCTTC
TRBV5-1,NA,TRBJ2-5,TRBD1,CASSLVGGGETQYF,TGCGCCAGCAGCTTGGTAGGGGGCGGGGAGACCCAGTACTTC
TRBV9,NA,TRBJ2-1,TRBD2,CASSVLPSGRANEQFF,TGTGCCAGCAGCGTCCTTCCTAGCGGGAGAGCCAATGAGCAGTTCTTC
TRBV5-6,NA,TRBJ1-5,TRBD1,CASSLRPGTDQPQHF,TGTGCCAGCAGCCTCCGTCCCGGGACAGATCAGCCCCAGCATTTT
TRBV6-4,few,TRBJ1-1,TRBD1,CASMKDRMSTEAFF,TGTGCCAGCATGAAGGACAGGATGAGCACTGAAGCTTTCTTT
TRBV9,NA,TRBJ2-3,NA,CASSVVPLSVLVSGTDTQYF,TGTGCCAGCAGCGTAGTCCCCCTTAGCGTATTAGTCTCTGGAACAGATACGCAGTATTTT
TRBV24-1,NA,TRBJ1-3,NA,CATSDPRSSGNTIYF,TGTGCCACCAGTGATCCGCGGAGCTCTGGAAACACCATATATTTT
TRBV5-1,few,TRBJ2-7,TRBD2,CASSPTGTRSPYEQYF,TGCGCCAGCAGCCCTACCGGGACTAGGTCGCCCTACGAGCAGTACTTC
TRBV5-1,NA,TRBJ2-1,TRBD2,CASSFVGGEYNEQFF,TGCGCCAGCAGCTTTGTCGGGGGGGAATACAATGAGCAGTTCTTC
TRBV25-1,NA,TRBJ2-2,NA,CASSARGGELFF,TGTGCCAGCAGTGCCCGAGGGGGGGAGCTGTTTTTT
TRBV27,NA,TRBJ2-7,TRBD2,CASSTRGDLPYEQYF,TGTGCCAGCAGTACTCGGGGGGACCTACCCTACGAGCAGTACTTC